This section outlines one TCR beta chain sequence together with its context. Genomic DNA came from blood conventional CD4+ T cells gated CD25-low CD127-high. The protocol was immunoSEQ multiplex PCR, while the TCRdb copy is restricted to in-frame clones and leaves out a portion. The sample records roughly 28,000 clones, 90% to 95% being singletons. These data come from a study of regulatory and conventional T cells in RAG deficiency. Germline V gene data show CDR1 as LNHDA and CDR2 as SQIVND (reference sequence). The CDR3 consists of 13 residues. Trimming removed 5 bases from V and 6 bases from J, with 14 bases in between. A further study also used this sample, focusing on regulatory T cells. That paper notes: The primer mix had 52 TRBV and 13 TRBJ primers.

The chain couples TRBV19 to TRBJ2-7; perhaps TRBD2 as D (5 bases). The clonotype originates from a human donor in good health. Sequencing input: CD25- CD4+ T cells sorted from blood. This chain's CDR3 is CASSLGAQSEQYF. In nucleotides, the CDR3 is TGTGCCAGTAGTCTGGGAGCACAAAGCGAGCAGTACTTC.